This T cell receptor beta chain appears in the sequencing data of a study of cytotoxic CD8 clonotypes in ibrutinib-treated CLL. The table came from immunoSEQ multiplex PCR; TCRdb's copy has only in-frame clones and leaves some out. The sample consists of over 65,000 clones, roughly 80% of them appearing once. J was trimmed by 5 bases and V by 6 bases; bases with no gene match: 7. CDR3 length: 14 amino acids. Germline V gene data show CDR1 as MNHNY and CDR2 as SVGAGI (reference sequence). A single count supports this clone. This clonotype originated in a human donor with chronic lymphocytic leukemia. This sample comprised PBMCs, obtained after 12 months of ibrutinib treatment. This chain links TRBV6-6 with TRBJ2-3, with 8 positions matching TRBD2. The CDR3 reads CASRGGGLGDTQYF. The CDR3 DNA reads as TGTGCCAGCAGAGGCGGGGGGTTGGGAGATACGCAGTATTTT.